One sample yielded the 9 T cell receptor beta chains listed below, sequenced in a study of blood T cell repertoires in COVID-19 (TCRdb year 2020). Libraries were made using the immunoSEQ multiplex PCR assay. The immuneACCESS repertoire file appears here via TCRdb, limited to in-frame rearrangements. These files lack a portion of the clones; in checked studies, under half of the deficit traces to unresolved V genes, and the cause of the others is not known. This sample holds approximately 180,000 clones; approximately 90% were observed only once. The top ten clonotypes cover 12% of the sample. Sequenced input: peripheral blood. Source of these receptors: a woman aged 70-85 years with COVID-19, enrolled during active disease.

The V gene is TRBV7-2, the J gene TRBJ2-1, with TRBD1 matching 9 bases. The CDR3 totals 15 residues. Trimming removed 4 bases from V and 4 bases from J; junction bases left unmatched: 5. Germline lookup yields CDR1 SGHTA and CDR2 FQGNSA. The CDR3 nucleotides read TGTGCCAGCAGCTCCGACAGGGGGATATACAATGAGCAGTTCTTC. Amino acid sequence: CASSSDRGIYNEQFF. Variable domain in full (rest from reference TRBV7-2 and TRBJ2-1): GAGVSQSPSNKVTEKGKDVELRCDPISGHTALYWYRQSLGQGLEFLIYFQGNSAPDKSGLPSDRFSAERTGGSVSTLTIQRTQQEDSAVYLCASSSDRGIYNEQFFGPGTRLTVL.

As DNA, the CDR3 is TGCGCCAGCAGGTCGGGACAGGCCCCCTACACCTTC. It encodes CASRSGQAPYTF. This rearrangement joins TRBV4-3 to TRBJ1-2, with TRBD1 matching 8 bases. Unmatched junction bases numbered 7, after V lost 6 bases and J lost 10 bases. The length of the CDR3 is 12 residues. From germline, CDR1 is LGHNA and CDR2 YSLEER.

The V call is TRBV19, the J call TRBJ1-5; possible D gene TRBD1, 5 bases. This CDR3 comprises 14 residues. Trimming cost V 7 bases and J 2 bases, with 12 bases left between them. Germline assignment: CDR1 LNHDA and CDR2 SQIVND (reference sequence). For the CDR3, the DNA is TGTGCCAGTATGGCAGGGTGGGGCAATCAGCCCCAGCATTTT. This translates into CASMAGWGNQPQHF.

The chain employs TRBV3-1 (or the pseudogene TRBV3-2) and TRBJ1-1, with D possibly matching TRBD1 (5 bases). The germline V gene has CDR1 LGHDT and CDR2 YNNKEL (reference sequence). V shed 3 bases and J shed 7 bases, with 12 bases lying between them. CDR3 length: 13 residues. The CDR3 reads CASSQAGGDEAFF. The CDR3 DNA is TGTGCCAGCAGCCAGGCAGGAGGGGATGAAGCTTTCTTT.

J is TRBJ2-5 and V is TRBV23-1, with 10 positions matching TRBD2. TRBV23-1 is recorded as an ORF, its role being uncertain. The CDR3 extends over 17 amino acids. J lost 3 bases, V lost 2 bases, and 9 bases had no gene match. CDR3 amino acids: CASSQPRTSGLKETQYF. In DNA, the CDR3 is TGCGCCAGCAGTCAACCGAGGACTAGCGGATTGAAAGAGACCCAGTACTTC.

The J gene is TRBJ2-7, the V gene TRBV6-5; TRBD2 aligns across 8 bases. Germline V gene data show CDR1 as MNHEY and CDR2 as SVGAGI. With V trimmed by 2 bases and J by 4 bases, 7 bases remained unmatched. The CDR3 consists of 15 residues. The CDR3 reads CASSYKGSSGYEQYF. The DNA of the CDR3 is TGTGCCAGCAGTTACAAAGGGTCTAGCGGGTACGAGCAGTACTTC.

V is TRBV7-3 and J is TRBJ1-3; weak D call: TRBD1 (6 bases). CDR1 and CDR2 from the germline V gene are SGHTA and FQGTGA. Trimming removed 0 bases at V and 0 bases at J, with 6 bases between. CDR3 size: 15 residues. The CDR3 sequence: CASSLTGGSGNTIYF. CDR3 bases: TGTGCCAGCAGCTTAACAGGGGGCTCTGGAAACACCATATATTTT.

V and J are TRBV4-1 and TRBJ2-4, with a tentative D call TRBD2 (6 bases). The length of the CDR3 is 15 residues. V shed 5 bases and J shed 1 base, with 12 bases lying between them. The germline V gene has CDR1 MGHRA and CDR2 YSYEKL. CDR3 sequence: CASSVAAVAKNIQYF. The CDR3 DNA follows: TGCGCCAGCAGCGTAGCGGCAGTGGCCAAAAACATTCAGTACTTC.

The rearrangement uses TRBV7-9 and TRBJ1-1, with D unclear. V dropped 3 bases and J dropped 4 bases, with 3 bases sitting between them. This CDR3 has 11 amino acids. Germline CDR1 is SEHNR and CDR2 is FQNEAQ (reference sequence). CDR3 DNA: TGTGCCAGCAGCTTTAGCACTGAAGCTTTCTTT. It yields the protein CASSFSTEAFF.